Here is one T cell receptor (beta chain) with its context. Its matching antigen is unknown. Germline CDR1 reads LNHDA; CDR2 reads SQIVND (reference sequence). Trimming pared 2 bases from V and 1 base from J, leaving 7 bases between. The CDR3 contains 14 residues. The data stem from a study of shared clonotypes between healthy human individuals. Findings and caveats of the study: It was only blood that was sampled, and tissue repertoires likely differ.

Generated by immunoSEQ multiplex PCR, the TCRdb table keeps only in-frame clones and is missing some. The sample includes about 180,000 clones, around 93% of them seen just once. The sequence was collected from a woman aged 25-40 years in good health. The material sequenced was naive CD4+ T cells sorted from blood. The subset here: CD45RA+ positively selected. The chain employs TRBV19 and TRBJ2-3, with D uncertain. The CDR3 protein is CASSIPDGTDTQYF. The CDR3 DNA is TGTGCCAGTAGTATACCTGACGGCACAGATACGCAGTATTTT.